This T cell receptor beta chain was profiled in a study of T cells in Graves' hyperthyroidism and ophthalmopathy. Overall study: The blood sample was taken at first diagnosis, before treatment began.

Clinical symptoms, serum thyroxine, TRAb, thyroid ultrasound and orbital computed tomography established diagnosis. As to this clonotype: Its matching antigen is unknown.

General study findings and limits: The authors' 13 V-J model separated ophthalmopathy from stable hyperthyroidism. In blood, most of the thyroid clonotypes expanded above 0.001 were also present.

It was RNA transcripts that yielded the amplified TCR beta CDR3 regions. The primer set for the first-round RT-PCR of the TCR CDR3 was HTBI. TCRdb reprocessed the multiplex PCR reads via MiXCR and lists one record per CDR3 protein. The data contain around 100,000 distinct CDR3 sequences, 47% of them singletons. The J segment lost 5 bases and the V segment lost 6 bases, leaving 7 bases of the junction unmatched. CDR1 DFQATT and CDR2 SNEGSKA come from the germline V gene (reference sequence). This CDR3 contains 14 residues. The TCR sequence derives from a man aged 40-55 years with Graves' hyperthyroidism. The chain uses TRBV20-1 and TRBJ2-5; TRBD1 aligns across 12 bases. What was sequenced was blood. The DNA of the CDR3 is TGCAGTGCCAACAGGGACAGGGGGCTTGAGACCCAGTACTTC. Protein: CSANRDRGLETQYF.